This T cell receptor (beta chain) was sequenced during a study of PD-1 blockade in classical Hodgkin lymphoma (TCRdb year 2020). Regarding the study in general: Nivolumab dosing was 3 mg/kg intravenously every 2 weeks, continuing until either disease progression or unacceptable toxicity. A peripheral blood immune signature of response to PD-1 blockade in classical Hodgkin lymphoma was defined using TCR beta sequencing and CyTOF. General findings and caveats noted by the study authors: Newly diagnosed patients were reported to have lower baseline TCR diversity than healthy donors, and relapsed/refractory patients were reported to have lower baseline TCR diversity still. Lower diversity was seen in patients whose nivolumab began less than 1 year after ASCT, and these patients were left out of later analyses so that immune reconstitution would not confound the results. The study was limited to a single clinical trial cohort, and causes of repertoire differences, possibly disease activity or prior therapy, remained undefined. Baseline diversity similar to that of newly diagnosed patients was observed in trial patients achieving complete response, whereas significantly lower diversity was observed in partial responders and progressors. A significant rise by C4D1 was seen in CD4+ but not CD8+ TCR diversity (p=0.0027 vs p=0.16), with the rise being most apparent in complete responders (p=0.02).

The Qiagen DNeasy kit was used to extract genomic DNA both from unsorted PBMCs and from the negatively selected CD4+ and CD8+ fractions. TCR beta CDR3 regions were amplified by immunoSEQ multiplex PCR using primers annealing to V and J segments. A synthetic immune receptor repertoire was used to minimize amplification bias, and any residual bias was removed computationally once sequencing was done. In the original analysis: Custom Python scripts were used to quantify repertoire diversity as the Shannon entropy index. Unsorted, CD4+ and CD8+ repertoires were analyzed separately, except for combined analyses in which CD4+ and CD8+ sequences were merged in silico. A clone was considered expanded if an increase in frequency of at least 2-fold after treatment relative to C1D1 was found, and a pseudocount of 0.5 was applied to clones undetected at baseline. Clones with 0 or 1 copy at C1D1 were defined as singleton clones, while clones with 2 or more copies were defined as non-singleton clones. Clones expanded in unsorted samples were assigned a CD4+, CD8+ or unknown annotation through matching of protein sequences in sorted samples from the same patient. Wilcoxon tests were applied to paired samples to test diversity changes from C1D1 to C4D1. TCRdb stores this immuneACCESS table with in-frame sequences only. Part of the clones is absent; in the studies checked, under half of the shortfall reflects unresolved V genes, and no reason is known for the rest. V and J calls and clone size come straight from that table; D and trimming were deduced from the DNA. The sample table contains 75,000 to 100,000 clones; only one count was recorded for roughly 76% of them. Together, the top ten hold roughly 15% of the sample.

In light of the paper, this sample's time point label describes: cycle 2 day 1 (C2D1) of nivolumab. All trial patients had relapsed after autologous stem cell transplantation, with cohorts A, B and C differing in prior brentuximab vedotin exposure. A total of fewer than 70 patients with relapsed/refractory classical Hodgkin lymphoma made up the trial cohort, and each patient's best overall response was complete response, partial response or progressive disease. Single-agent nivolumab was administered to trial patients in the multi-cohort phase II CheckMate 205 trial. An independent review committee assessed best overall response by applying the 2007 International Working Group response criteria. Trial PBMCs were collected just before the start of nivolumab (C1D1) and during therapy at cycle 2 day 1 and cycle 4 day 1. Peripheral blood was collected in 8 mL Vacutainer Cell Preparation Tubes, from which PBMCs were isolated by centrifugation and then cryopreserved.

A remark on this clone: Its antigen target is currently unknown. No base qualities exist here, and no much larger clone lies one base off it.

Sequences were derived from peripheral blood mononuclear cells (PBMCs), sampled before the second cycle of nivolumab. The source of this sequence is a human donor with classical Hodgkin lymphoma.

The nucleotides are TGTGCCAGCAGCTTAGATACGGGAGGGAGTCAGCCCCAGCATTTT. Translated, it reads CASSLDTGGSQPQHF. The chain links TRBV11-2 with TRBJ1-5; a confident D gene designation cannot be given. V drops 0 bases and J drops 6 bases, leaving 12 bases in between. The CDR3, cysteine through phenylalanine, is 15 amino acids long. The only DNA kept is the CDR3, 45 bases in frame from the first base. From the germline V gene, CDR1 is SGHAT and CDR2 is FQNNGV.